A selection of T cell receptor beta chains follows, all from one sample in a study of blood T cell repertoires in COVID-19. Sequenced by immunoSEQ multiplex PCR; TCRdb stores in-frame clones only, minus some. The repertoire has some 220,000 clones, about nine tenths of them found once; the top ten carry roughly 0.79%. Sequenced sample: peripheral blood. These receptor sequences come from a man aged 25-40 years with COVID-19, enrolled during active disease. The CDR3 runs from the conserved cysteine through the conserved F or W. The D gene is left open where the match is weak. Clone size is shown for a subset of rows, as once, few, many or a class of expanded clone.

CDR3 length: 17; clone size: NA; D gene: TRBD1; J gene: TRBJ1-1; V gene: TRBV3-1/TRBV3-2; CDR3 DNA: TGTGCCAGCAGCCCCTGGGGACAGGCCAGGGGGAACACTGAAGCTTTCTTT; CDR3 protein: CASSPWGQARGNTEAFF
CDR3 length: 14; clone size: NA; D gene: NA; J gene: TRBJ1-2; V gene: TRBV19; CDR3 DNA: TGTGCCAGTATTACGACAGACGGGCCCTATGGCTACACCTTC; CDR3 protein: CASITTDGPYGYTF
CDR3 length: 12; clone size: NA; D gene: NA; J gene: TRBJ1-1; V gene: TRBV6-5; CDR3 DNA: TGTGCCAGCGGCGGCAGTTACACTGAAGCTTTCTTT; CDR3 protein: CASGGSYTEAFF
CDR3 length: 13; clone size: NA; D gene: NA; J gene: TRBJ1-3; V gene: TRBV29-1; CDR3 DNA: TGCAGCGTTGAAGACAGGTGGGGAAACACCATATATTTT; CDR3 protein: CSVEDRWGNTIYF
CDR3 length: 20; clone size: NA; D gene: TRBD2; J gene: TRBJ2-1; V gene: TRBV27; CDR3 DNA: TGTGCCAGCAGTTTCAGGGGGACTAGCGGGGGTCCGAGCTCCTACAATGAGCAGTTCTTC; CDR3 protein: CASSFRGTSGGPSSYNEQFF
CDR3 length: 13; clone size: NA; D gene: TRBD1; J gene: TRBJ2-7; V gene: TRBV13; CDR3 DNA: TGTGCCAGCAGTACCAGGGGGCTCTACGAGCAGTACTTC; CDR3 protein: CASSTRGLYEQYF
CDR3 length: 19; clone size: NA; D gene: NA; J gene: TRBJ1-3; V gene: TRBV19; CDR3 DNA: TGTGCCAGTAGTCCCTGGGCGGGGCAGCCCCTGGGGTCTGGAAACACCATATATTTT; CDR3 protein: CASSPWAGQPLGSGNTIYF
CDR3 length: 15; clone size: NA; D gene: NA; J gene: TRBJ1-5; V gene: TRBV7-3; CDR3 DNA: TGTGCCAGCAGCCCCTCCCCCGGTAGCAATCAGCCCCAGCATTTT; CDR3 protein: CASSPSPGSNQPQHF
CDR3 length: 14; clone size: NA; D gene: NA; J gene: TRBJ1-5; V gene: TRBV5-4; CDR3 DNA: TGTGCCAGCAGCGTGGCAGGGGTTGGCCAGCCCCAGCATTTT; CDR3 protein: CASSVAGVGQPQHF
CDR3 length: 14; clone size: NA; D gene: TRBD1; J gene: TRBJ1-4; V gene: TRBV7-9; CDR3 DNA: TGTGCCAGCAGCCGAACAGGGGGAGGTGAAAAACTGTTTTTT; CDR3 protein: CASSRTGGGEKLFF
CDR3 length: 15; clone size: NA; D gene: TRBD1; J gene: TRBJ1-1; V gene: TRBV5-1; CDR3 DNA: TGCGCCAGCAGCTGGGACAGGGGCGTGAACACTGAAGCTTTCTTT; CDR3 protein: CASSWDRGVNTEAFF
CDR3 length: 13; clone size: NA; D gene: NA; J gene: TRBJ1-1; V gene: TRBV12-5; CDR3 DNA: TGTGCTAGTGGGTTGGTACAAGGAGCTGAAGCTTTCTTT; CDR3 protein: CASGLVQGAEAFF
CDR3 length: 19; clone size: once; D gene: TRBD2; J gene: TRBJ2-7; V gene: TRBV27; CDR3 DNA: TGTGCCAGCAGTTCCAACGGGGGACTAGCGGGGGCCAGCTCCTACGAGCAGTACTTC; CDR3 protein: CASSSNGGLAGASSYEQYF
CDR3 length: 17; clone size: NA; D gene: NA; J gene: TRBJ1-1; V gene: TRBV7-9; CDR3 DNA: TGTGCCAGCAGCTTAGGCGGGAAGGGGTACTCGAACACTGAAGCTTTCTTT; CDR3 protein: CASSLGGKGYSNTEAFF
CDR3 length: 15; clone size: NA; D gene: NA; J gene: TRBJ1-6; V gene: TRBV5-6; CDR3 DNA: TGTGCCAGCAGCTTGGGACATGGGTCGAATTCACCCCTCCACTTT; CDR3 protein: CASSLGHGSNSPLHF
CDR3 length: 15; clone size: NA; D gene: TRBD2; J gene: TRBJ2-1; V gene: TRBV13; CDR3 DNA: TGTGCCAGCAGTCTGGGACTAGCGGGGGGGCGTGAGCAGTTCTTC; CDR3 protein: CASSLGLAGGREQFF
CDR3 length: 15; clone size: NA; D gene: NA; J gene: TRBJ1-2; V gene: TRBV20-1; CDR3 DNA: TGCAGTGCTAGTTCGGGCAGGGAAGGACCCTATGGCTACACCTTC; CDR3 protein: CSASSGREGPYGYTF
CDR3 length: 13; clone size: NA; D gene: TRBD1; J gene: TRBJ2-7; V gene: TRBV6-5; CDR3 DNA: TGTGCCAGCAGTTGGGACAGGGGGTACGAGCAGTACTTC; CDR3 protein: CASSWDRGYEQYF
CDR3 length: 12; clone size: NA; D gene: NA; J gene: TRBJ1-2; V gene: TRBV5-6; CDR3 DNA: TGTGCCAGCAGCTTAATAGAATATGGCTACACCTTC; CDR3 protein: CASSLIEYGYTF
CDR3 length: 15; clone size: NA; D gene: NA; J gene: TRBJ2-2; V gene: TRBV5-1; CDR3 DNA: TGCGCCAGCAGCTTGGACCGAGTTAACACCGGGGAGCTGTTTTTT; CDR3 protein: CASSLDRVNTGELFF
CDR3 length: 15; clone size: NA; D gene: NA; J gene: TRBJ1-4; V gene: TRBV19; CDR3 DNA: TGTGCCAGTAGTGGACAGTTGGGAACTAATGAAAAACTGTTTTTT; CDR3 protein: CASSGQLGTNEKLFF
CDR3 length: 16; clone size: NA; D gene: NA; J gene: TRBJ2-5; V gene: TRBV2; CDR3 DNA: TGTGCCAGCAGTCCCACTAGGGCGGGCTTACAAGAGACCCAGTACTTC; CDR3 protein: CASSPTRAGLQETQYF
CDR3 length: 13; clone size: NA; D gene: NA; J gene: TRBJ2-2; V gene: TRBV6-5; CDR3 DNA: TGTGCCAGCAGTCGGGGTTCCACCGGGGAGCTGTTTTTT; CDR3 protein: CASSRGSTGELFF
CDR3 length: 15; clone size: NA; D gene: TRBD1; J gene: TRBJ1-4; V gene: TRBV7-9; CDR3 DNA: TGTGCCAGCAGCCCCCCCGGGACAGGGGCCGAAAAACTGTTTTTT; CDR3 protein: CASSPPGTGAEKLFF
CDR3 length: 15; clone size: NA; D gene: NA; J gene: TRBJ1-1; V gene: TRBV5-5; CDR3 DNA: TGTGCCAGCAGCCCTCTTTCTACAGGGAACACTGAAGCTTTCTTT; CDR3 protein: CASSPLSTGNTEAFF
CDR3 length: 14; clone size: NA; D gene: TRBD1; J gene: TRBJ1-2; V gene: TRBV25-1; CDR3 DNA: TGTGCCAGCAGTGCTGGACAGGGGAACTATGGCTACACCTTC; CDR3 protein: CASSAGQGNYGYTF
CDR3 length: 17; clone size: NA; D gene: NA; J gene: TRBJ2-6; V gene: TRBV7-6; CDR3 DNA: TGTGCCAGCAGCTTAACACAGGGCGGGTCTGGGGCCAACGTCCTGACTTTC; CDR3 protein: CASSLTQGGSGANVLTF